The 6 T cell receptor beta chains below come from one sample, sequenced in a study of CD8+CD57+ T cells in acquired aplastic anemia. Genomic DNA was employed as the template in profiling TCR beta VDJ and CDR3. TCRdb re-analysed the reads in MiXCR, keeping a single row per CDR3 protein. The top ten clones hold about 30% of a sample with 150,000 or so distinct CDR3 sequences, less than 50% of them seen once. For sequencing, patients were chosen who had shown expansion of CD8+CD57+ cells by flow cytometry. The sample comprised sorted CD4+, CD8+, or CD8+CD57+ T cells (not recorded which) from PBMCs. The receptors shown here come from a human donor with aplastic anemia.

There are many counts of this clonotype. The chain carries TRBV9 and TRBJ2-3; tentatively, D is TRBD1 (6 bases). Per germline, CDR1 SGDLS and CDR2 YYNGEE. Trimming took off 0 bases at V and 6 bases at J, with 8 bases between the two ends. The CDR3 spans 13 residues. CDR3: CASSVGTADTQYF. The CDR3 DNA reads as TGTGCCAGCAGCGTAGGGACAGCGGATACGCAGTATTTT. The complete variable domain, with remaining parts taken from reference TRBV9 and TRBJ2-3, reads DSGVTQTPKHLITATGQRVTLRCSPRSGDLSVYWYQQSLDQGLQFLIQYYNGEERAKGNILERFSAQQFPDLHSELNLSSLELGDSALYFCASSVGTADTQYFGPGTRLTVL.

The chain has TRBV11-1 and TRBJ1-2; maybe TRBD1 (5 bases). Germline CDR1 is SGHAT and CDR2 is FQDESV (reference sequence). The CDR3 contains 16 residues. Trimming removed 2 bases at V and 0 bases at J, with 13 bases between. CDR3 residues: CASSLQGSFSNYGYTF. CDR3 in DNA: TGTGCCAGCAGCTTACAGGGAAGCTTTTCTAACTATGGCTACACCTTC.

Regarding this clonotype: A junction boundary mismatches the germline segment, possibly from a read error. The chain links TRBV12-3 or TRBV12-4 to TRBJ2-7, with TRBD2 as a possible D gene (7 bases). The length of the CDR3 is 15 residues. The CDR3 loop is CASSYVVGGPNEQHF. CDR3 bases: TGTGCCAGCAGTTACGTGGTGGGGGGGCCCAACGAGCAGCACTTC.

This clonotype turned up a few times. This chain joins TRBV27 and TRBJ2-7; D uncertain. CDR3 length equals 14 residues. The germline V gene has CDR1 MNHEY and CDR2 SMNVEV (reference sequence). The V end lost 2 bases, the J end lost 6 bases, and 14 bases lay between the germline ends. In DNA form, the CDR3 reads TGTGCCAGCAGTTTACTATTCTCCTCCCGCGAGCAGTACTTC. Its translation is CASSLLFSSREQYF.

In this sample, this clonotype turned up many times. The chain combines TRBV20-1 with TRBJ2-7; 7 bases align to TRBD2. The germline CDR1 and CDR2 sequences are DFQATT and SNEGSKA (reference sequence). The CDR3 spans 11 residues. V shed 5 bases, J shed 6 bases, and the junction held 4 bases outside the gene matches. CDR3 bases: TGCAGTGCTGGACTAGTGAGCGAGCAGTACTTC. It translates to CSAGLVSEQYF.

This clonotype was detected many times. The chain uses TRBV7-9 and TRBJ2-7; a weak D match, TRBD2 (6 bases). In germline, CDR1 is SEHNR, CDR2 FQNEAQ (reference sequence). Trimming took off 7 bases at V and 1 base at J, with 20 bases between the two ends. CDR3 length: 16 amino acids. The CDR3 DNA follows: TGTGCCAGCATGGAGGGGTCGTGGGTCCCATCCTACGAGCAGTACTTC. It yields the protein CASMEGSWVPSYEQYF.